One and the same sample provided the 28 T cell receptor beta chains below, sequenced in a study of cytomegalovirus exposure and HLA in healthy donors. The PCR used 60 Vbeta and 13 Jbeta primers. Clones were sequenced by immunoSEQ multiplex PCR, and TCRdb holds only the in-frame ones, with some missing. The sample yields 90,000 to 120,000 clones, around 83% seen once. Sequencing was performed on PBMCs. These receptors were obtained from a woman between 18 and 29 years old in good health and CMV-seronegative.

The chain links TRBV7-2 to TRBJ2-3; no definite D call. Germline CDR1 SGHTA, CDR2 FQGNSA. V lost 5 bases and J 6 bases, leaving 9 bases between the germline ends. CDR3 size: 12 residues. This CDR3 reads CASSLYADTQYF. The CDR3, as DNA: TGTGCCAGCAGCCTCTACGCCGATACGCAGTATTTT.

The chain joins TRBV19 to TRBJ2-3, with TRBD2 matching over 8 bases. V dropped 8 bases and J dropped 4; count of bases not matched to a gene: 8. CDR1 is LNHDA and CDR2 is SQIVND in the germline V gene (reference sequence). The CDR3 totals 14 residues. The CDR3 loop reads CASSPRGGPDTQYF. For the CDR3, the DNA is TGTGCCAGTTCCCCCCGGGGGGGCCCAGATACGCAGTATTTT. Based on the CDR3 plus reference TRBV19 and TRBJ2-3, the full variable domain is DGGITQSPKYLFRKEGQNVTLSCEQNLNHDAMYWYRQDPGQGLRLIYYSQIVNDFQKGDIAEGYSVSREKKESFPLTVTSAQKNPTAFYLCASSPRGGPDTQYFGPGTRLTVL.

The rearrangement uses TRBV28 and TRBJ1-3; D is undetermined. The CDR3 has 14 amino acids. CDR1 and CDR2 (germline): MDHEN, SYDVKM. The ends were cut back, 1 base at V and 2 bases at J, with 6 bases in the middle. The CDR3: CASSLYYAGNTIYF. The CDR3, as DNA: TGTGCCAGCAGTTTATATTATGCTGGAAACACCATATATTTT.

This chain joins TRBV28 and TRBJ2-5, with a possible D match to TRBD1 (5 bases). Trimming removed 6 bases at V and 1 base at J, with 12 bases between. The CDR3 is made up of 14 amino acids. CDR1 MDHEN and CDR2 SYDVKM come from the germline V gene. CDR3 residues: CASSFDSAQETQYF. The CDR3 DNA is TGTGCCAGCAGCTTCGACAGCGCCCAAGAGACCCAGTACTTC.

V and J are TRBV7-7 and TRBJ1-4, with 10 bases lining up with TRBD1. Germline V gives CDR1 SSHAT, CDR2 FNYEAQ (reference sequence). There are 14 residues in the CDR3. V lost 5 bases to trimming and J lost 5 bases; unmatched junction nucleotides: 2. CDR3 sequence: CASSPDRGNEKLFF. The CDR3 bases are TGTGCCAGCAGCCCGGACAGGGGGAATGAAAAACTGTTTTTT.

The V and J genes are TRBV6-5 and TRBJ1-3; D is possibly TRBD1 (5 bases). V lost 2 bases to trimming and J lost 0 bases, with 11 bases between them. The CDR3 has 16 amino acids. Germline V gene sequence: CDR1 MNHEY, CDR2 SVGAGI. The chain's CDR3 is CASSYRQPYSGNTIYF. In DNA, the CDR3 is TGTGCCAGCAGTTACAGACAGCCTTACTCTGGAAACACCATATATTTT.

The CDR3 bases are TGTGCCAGCAGTTACTATGACAGCAACGTCGCCTATGGCTACACCTTC. Protein sequence: CASSYYDSNVAYGYTF. The rearrangement joins TRBV6-5 to TRBJ1-2; tentatively, D is TRBD1 (5 bases). CDR1 is MNHEY, CDR2 SVGAGI, per germline. The CDR3 totals 16 residues. The germline V and J ends were trimmed by 1 base and 4 bases, with 16 bases remaining between them.

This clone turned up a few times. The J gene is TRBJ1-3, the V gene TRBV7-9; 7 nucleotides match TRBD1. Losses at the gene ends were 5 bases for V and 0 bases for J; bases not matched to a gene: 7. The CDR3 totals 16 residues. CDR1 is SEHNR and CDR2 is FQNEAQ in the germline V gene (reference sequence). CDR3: CASSGTVTFSGNTIYF. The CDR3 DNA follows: TGTGCCAGCAGCGGGACAGTGACTTTCTCTGGAAACACCATATATTTT.

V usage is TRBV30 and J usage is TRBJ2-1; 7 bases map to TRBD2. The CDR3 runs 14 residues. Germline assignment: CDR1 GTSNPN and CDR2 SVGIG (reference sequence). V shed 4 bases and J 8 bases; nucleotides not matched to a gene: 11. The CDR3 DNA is TGTGCCTGGATTCCGGGACTATCCAGGGATGAGCAGTTCTTC. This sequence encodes CAWIPGLSRDEQFF. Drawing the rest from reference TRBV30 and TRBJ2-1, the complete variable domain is SQTIHQWPATLVQPVGSPLSLECTVEGTSNPNLYWYRQAAGRGLQLLFYSVGIGQISSEVPQNLSASRPQDRQFILSSKKLLLSDSGFYLCAWIPGLSRDEQFFGPGTRLTVL.

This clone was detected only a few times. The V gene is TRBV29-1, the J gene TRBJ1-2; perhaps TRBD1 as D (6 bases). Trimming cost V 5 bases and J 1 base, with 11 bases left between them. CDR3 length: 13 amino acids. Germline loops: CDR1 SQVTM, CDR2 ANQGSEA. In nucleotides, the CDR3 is TGCAGCGTTCAAGGAGGGGGTAACTATGGCTACACCTTC. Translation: CSVQGGGNYGYTF.

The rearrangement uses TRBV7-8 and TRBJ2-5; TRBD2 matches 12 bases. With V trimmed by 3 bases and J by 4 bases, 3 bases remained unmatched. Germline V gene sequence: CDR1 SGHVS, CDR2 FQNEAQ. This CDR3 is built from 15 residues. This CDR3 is CASSLSSGRAETQYF. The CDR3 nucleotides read TGTGCCAGCAGCTTGTCTAGCGGGAGGGCAGAGACCCAGTACTTC.

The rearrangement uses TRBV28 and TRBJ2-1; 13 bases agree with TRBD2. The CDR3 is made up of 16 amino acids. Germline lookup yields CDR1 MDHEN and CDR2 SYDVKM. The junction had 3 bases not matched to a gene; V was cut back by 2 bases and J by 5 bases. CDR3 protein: CASSLPGTSGDNEQFF. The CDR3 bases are TGTGCCAGCAGTTTACCCGGGACTAGCGGGGACAATGAGCAGTTCTTC.

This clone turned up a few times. The CDR3 protein is CASARTSGTGELFF. As DNA, the CDR3 is TGTGCCAGCGCGCGGACTAGCGGGACCGGGGAGCTGTTTTTT. The rearrangement links TRBV11-1 to TRBJ2-2; 11 bases are a match to TRBD2. The J segment lost 5 bases and the V segment lost 8 bases, leaving 4 bases of the junction unmatched. Germline lookup yields CDR1 SGHAT and CDR2 FQDESV (reference sequence). This CDR3 is built from 14 residues.

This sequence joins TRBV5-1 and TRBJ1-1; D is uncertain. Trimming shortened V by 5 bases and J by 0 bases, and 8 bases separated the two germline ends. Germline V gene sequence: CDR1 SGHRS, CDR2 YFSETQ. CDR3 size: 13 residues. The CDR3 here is CASRHFMNTEAFF. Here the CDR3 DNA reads TGCGCCAGCAGACATTTCATGAACACTGAAGCTTTCTTT.

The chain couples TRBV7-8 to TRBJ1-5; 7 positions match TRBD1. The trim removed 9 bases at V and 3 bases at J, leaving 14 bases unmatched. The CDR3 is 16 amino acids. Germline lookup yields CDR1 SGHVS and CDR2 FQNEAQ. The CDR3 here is CASQTQGGPFNQPQHF. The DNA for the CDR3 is TGTGCCAGTCAAACCCAGGGGGGCCCCTTCAATCAGCCCCAGCATTTT.

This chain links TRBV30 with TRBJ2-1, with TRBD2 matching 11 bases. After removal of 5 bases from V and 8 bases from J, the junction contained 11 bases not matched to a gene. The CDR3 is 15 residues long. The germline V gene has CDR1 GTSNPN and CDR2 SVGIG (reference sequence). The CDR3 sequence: CAWARLLAGGHEQFF. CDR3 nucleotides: TGTGCCTGGGCCCGCCTATTAGCGGGAGGGCATGAGCAGTTCTTC.

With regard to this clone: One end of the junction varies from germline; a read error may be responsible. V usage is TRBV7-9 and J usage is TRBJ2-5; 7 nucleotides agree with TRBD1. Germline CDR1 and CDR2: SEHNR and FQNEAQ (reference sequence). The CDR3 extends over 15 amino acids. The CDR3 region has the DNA TGTTCCAGCAGCCCTCAAGACCGACAGGGCGAGACCCAGTACTTC. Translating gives CSSSPQDRQGETQYF. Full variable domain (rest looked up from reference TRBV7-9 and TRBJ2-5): DTGVSQNPRHKITKRGQNVTFRCDPISEHNRLYWYRQTLGQGPEFLTYFQNEAQLEKSRLLSDRFSAERPKGSFSTLEIQRTEQGDSAMYLCSSSPQDRQGETQYFGPGTRLLVL.

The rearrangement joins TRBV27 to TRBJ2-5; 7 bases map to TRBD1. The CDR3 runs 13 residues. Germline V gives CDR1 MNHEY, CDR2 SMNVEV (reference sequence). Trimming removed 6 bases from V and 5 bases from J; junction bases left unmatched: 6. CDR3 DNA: TGTGCCAGCAGCCTCGACAGGGCGGAGACCCAGTACTTC. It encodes CASSLDRAETQYF.

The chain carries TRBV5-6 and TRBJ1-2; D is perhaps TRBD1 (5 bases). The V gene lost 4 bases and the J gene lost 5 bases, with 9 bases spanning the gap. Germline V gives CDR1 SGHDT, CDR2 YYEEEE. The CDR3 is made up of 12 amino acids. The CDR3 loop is CASSLRGYGYTF. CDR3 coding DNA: TGTGCCAGCAGCCTCCGGGGGTATGGCTACACCTTC.

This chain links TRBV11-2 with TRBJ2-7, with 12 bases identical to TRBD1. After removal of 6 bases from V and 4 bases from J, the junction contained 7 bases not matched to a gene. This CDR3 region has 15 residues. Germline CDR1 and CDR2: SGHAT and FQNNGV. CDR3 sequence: CASSGGGQGAYEQYF. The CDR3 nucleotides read TGTGCCAGCAGTGGGGGGGGACAGGGGGCTTACGAGCAGTACTTC.

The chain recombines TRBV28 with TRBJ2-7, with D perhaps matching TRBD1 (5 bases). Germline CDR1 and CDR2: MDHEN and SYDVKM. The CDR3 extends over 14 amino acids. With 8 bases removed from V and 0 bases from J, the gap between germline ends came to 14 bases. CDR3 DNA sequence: TGTGCCAGCCTAGGGGCAGGGCCCTCCTACGAGCAGTACTTC. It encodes CASLGAGPSYEQYF.

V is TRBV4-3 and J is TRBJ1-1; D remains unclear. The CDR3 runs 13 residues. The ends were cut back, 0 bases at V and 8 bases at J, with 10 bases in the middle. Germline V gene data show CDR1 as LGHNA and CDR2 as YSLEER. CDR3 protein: CASSQDRGLEAFF. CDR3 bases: TGCGCCAGCAGCCAAGATCGGGGTTTAGAAGCTTTCTTT.

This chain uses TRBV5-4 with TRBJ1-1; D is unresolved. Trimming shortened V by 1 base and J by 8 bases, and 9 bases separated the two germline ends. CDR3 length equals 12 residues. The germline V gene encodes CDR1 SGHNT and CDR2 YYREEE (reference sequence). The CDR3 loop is CASSLLDKEAFF. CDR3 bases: TGTGCCAGCAGCTTGCTCGACAAAGAAGCTTTCTTT.

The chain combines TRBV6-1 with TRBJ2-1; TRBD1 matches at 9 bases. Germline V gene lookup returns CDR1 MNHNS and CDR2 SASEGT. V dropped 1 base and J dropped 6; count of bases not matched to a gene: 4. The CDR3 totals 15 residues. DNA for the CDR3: TGTGCCAGCAGTGAAGAGGGACAGGGCTTCAATGAGCAGTTCTTC. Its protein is CASSEEGQGFNEQFF.

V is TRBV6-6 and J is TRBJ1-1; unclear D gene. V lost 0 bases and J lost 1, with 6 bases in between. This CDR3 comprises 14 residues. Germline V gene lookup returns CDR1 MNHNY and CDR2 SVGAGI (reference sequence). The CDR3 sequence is CASSYSHTNTEAFF. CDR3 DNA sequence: TGTGCCAGCAGTTACTCGCACACGAACACTGAAGCTTTCTTT.

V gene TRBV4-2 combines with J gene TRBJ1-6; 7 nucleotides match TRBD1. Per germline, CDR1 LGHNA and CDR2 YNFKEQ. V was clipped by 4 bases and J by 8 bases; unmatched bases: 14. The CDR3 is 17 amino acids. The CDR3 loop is CASSLRRLDRVYSPLHF. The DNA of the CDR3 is TGTGCCAGCAGCCTCCGGCGCTTAGACAGGGTTTATTCACCCCTCCACTTT.

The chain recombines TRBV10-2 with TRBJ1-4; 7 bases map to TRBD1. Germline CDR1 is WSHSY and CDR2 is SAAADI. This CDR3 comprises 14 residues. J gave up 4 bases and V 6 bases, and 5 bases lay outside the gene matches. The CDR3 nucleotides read TGCGCCAGCAGCGAGGACAGGAGTAATGAAAAACTGTTTTTT. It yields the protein CASSEDRSNEKLFF.

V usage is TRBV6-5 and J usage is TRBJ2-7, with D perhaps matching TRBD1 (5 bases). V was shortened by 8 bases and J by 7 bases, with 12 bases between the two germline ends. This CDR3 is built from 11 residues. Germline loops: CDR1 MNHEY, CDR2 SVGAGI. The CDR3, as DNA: TGTGCCAGCGGGGCTGGTTGGGAGCAGTACTTC. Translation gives CASGAGWEQYF.